These 7 T cell receptor beta chains were sequenced from one sample in a study of T cell repertoires in cytomegalovirus infection. TCRdb processed the reads anew with MiXCR; each CDR3 protein has one entry. Of 250,000 or so distinct CDR3 sequences listed, about 18% are singletons. The source material was CD8+ T cells from PBMCs. The receptors stem from a human donor in good health (CMV status not recorded). Some clones in this sample may be carry-over from other donors' samples.

This clonotype was seen ten or more times. V is TRBV7-6 and J is TRBJ1-1, with D uncertain. Germline V gene sequence: CDR1 SGHVS, CDR2 FNYEAQ. This CDR3 contains 13 residues. The V gene lost 6 bases and the J gene lost 6 bases, with 14 bases spanning the gap. In DNA form, the CDR3 reads TGTGCCAGCAGGGCCGGAGAACTCGCTGAAGCTTTCTTT. This gives the protein CASRAGELAEAFF.

The rearrangement joins TRBV2 to TRBJ2-3, with D maybe TRBD2 (7 bases). The germline V gene encodes CDR1 SNHLY and CDR2 FYNNEI. The CDR3 contains 11 residues. V lost 6 bases, J lost 9 bases, and 10 bases lay in between. The CDR3 DNA follows: TGTGCCAGCAGAGGGGGGGGGACGCAGTATTTT. Translation gives CASRGGGTQYF.

This clonotype appeared a few times. The chain has TRBV5-6 and TRBJ1-1; no clear D gene. Germline CDR1 and CDR2: SGHDT and YYEEEE. The CDR3 loop spans 12 amino acids. With 3 bases removed from V and 3 bases from J, the gap between germline ends came to 6 bases. CDR3 residues: CASSSLYTEAFF. The CDR3 DNA follows: TGTGCCAGCAGCTCCTTGTACACTGAAGCTTTCTTT.

For this clonotype: The junction shows a germline mismatch at one end, possibly a read error. V usage is TRBV5-1 and J usage is TRBJ2-3; TRBD1 is a possible D gene (5 bases). CDR3 length: 16 residues. CDR1 is SGHRS, CDR2 YFSETQ, per germline. The DNA for the CDR3 is TGCGCCAGCAGCTTGTTAAGCTCTCAACTCACAGGTACGCAGTATTTT. Translated: CASSLLSSQLTGTQYF.

This clonotype was observed at least ten times. The chain uses TRBV6-2 or TRBV6-3 and TRBJ2-7, with 10 bases aligning to TRBD1. The CDR3 spans 14 residues. Trimming at V came to 4 bases and at J to 2 bases, leaving 2 bases not matched to a gene. Germline values: CDR1 MNHEY, CDR2 SVGEGT. The CDR3 loop reads CASSFGTGAYEQYF. In nucleotides, the CDR3 is TGTGCCAGCAGTTTCGGGACAGGGGCCTACGAGCAGTACTTC.

The V gene is TRBV7-9, the J gene TRBJ2-1, with a possible D match to TRBD2 (5 bases). The CDR3 is made up of 15 amino acids. Trimming removed 4 bases at V and 10 bases at J, with 20 bases between. CDR1 is SEHNR, CDR2 FQNEAQ, per germline (reference sequence). CDR3 sequence reads: CASSSWTPEEEEQFF. Here the CDR3 DNA reads TGTGCCAGCAGCTCCTGGACCCCCGAGGAGGAGGAGCAGTTCTTC.

This clonotype was recorded many times. The genes are TRBV7-9 and TRBJ2-7, with 7 bases that match TRBD1. The CDR3 runs to 13 residues. CDR1 SEHNR and CDR2 FQNEAQ come from the germline V gene (reference sequence). V trimming: 5 bases; J trimming: 1 base; junction bases outside the gene matches: 2. CDR3 in DNA: TGTGCCAGCAGCATGGGACAGTCCTACGAGCAGTACTTC. It yields the protein CASSMGQSYEQYF.